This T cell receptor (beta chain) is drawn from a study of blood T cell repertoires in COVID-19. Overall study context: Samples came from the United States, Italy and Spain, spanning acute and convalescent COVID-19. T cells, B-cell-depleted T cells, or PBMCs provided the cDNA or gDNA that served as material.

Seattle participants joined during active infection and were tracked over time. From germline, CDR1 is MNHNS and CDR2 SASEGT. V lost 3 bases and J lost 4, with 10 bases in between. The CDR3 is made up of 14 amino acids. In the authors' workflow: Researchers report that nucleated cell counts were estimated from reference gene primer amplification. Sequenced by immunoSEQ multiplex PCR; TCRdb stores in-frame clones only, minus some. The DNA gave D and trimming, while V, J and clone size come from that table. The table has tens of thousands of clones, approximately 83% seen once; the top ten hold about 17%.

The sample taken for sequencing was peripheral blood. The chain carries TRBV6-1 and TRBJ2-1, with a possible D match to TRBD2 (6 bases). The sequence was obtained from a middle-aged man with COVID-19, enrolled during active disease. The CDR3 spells CASSEEGRYNEQFF. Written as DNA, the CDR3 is TGTGCCAGCAGTGAGGAGGGGAGATACAATGAGCAGTTCTTC.